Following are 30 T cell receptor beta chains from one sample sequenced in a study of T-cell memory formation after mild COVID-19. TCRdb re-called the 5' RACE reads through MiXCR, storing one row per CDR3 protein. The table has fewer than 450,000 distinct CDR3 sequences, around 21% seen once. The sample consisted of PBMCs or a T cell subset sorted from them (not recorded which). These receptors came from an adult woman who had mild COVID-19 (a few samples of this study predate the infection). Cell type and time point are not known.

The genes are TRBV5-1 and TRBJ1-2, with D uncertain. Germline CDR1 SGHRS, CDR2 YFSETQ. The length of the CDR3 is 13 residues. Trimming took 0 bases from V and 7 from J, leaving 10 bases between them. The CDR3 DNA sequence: TGCGCCAGCAGCTTGGAGGCACCCTTTGGCTACACCTTC. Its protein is CASSLEAPFGYTF.

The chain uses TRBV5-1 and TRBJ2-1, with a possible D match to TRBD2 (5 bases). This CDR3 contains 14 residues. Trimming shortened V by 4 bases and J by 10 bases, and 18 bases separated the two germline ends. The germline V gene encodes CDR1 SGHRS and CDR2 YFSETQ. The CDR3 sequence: CASSRVGIAAEQFF. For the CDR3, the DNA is TGCGCCAGCAGCCGGGTCGGGATAGCAGCCGAGCAGTTCTTC.

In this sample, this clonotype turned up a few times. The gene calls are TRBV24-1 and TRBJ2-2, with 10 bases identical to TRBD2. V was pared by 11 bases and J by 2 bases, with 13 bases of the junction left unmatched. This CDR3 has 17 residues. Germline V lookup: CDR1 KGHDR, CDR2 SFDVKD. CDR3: CAIQGSGRAKNTGELFF. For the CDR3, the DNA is TGTGCCATTCAAGGAAGCGGGAGGGCGAAAAACACCGGGGAGCTGTTTTTT.

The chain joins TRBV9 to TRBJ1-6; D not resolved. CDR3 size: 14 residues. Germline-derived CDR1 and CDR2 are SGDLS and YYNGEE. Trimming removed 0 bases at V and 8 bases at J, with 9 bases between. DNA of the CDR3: TGTGCCAGCAGCGTAGGTGTAGGAGATTCACCCCTCCACTTT. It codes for CASSVGVGDSPLHF.

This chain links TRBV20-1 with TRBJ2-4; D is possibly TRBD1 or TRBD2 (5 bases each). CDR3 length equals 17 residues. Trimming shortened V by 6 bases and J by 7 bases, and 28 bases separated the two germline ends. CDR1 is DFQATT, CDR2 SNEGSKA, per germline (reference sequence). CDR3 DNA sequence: TGCAGTGCGGGACGGTGGGCCCCAACCGGAGAGGAGAACATTCAGTACTTC. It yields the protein CSAGRWAPTGEENIQYF.

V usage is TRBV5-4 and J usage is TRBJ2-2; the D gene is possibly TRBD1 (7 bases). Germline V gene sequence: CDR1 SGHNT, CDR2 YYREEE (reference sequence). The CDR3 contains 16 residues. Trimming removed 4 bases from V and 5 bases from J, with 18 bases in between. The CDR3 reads CASSLGAGGLTGELFF. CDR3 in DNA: TGTGCCAGCAGCCTGGGGGCAGGGGGGTTAACCGGGGAGCTGTTTTTT. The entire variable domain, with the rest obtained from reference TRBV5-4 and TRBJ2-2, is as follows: ETGVTQSPTHLIKTRGQQVTLRCSSQSGHNTVSWYQQALGQGPQFIFQYYREEENGRGNFPPRFSGLQFPNYSSELNVNALELDDSALYLCASSLGAGGLTGELFFGEGSRLTVL.

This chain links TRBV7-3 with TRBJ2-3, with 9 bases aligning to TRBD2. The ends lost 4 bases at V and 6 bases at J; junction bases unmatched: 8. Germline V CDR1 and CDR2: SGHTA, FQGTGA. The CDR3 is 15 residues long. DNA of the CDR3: TGTGCCAGCAGCTACTGGCGGGAGGGCCCGGATACGCAGTATTTT. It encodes CASSYWREGPDTQYF. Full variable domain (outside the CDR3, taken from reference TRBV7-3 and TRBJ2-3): GAGVSQTPSNKVTEKGKYVELRCDPISGHTALYWYRQSLGQGPEFLIYFQGTGAADDSGLPNDRFFAVRPEGSVSTLKIQRTERGDSAVYLCASSYWREGPDTQYFGPGTRLTVL.

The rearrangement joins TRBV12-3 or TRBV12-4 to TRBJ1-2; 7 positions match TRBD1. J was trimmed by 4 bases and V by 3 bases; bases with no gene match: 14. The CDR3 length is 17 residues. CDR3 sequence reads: CASSLGDRLHPVYGYTF. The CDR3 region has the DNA TGTGCCAGCAGTTTGGGGGACAGACTACACCCCGTCTATGGCTACACCTTC.

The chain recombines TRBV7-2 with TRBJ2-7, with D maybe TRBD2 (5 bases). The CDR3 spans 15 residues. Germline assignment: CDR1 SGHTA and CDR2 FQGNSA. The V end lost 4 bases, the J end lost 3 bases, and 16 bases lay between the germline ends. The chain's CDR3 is CASSSRAEGYYEQYF. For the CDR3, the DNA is TGTGCCAGCAGCTCCCGTGCAGAGGGATACTACGAGCAGTACTTC.

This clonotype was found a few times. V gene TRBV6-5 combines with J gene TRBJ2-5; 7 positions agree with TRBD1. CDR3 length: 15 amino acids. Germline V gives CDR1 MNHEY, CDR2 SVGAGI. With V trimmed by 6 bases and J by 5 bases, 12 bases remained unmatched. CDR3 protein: CASRSTGDALETQYF. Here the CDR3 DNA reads TGTGCCAGCAGGTCAACAGGGGATGCGCTGGAGACCCAGTACTTC.

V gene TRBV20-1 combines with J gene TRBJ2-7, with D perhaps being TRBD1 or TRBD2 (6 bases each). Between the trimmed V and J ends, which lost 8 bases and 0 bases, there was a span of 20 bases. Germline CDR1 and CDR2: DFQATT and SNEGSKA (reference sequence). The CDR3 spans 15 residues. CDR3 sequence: CSSYPEGGGSYEQYF. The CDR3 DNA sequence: TGCAGTTCCTATCCGGAGGGGGGTGGCTCCTACGAGCAGTACTTC.

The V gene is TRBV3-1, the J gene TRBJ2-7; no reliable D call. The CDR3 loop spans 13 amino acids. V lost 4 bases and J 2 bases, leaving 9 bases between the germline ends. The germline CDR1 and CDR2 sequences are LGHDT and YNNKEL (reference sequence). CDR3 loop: CASSLIDTYEQYF. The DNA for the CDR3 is TGTGCCAGCAGCCTTATCGACACCTACGAGCAGTACTTC.

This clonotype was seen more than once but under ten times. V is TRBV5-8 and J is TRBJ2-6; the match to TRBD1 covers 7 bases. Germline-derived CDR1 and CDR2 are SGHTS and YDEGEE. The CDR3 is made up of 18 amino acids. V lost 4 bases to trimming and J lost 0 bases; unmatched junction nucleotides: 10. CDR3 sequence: CASSTGQPIPSGANVLTF. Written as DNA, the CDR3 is TGTGCCAGCAGCACGGGACAGCCGATCCCCTCTGGGGCCAACGTCCTGACTTTC. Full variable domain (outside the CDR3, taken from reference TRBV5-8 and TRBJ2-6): EAGVTQSPTHLIKTRGQQATLRCSPISGHTSVYWYQQALGLGLQFLLWYDEGEERNRGNFPPRFSGRQFPNYSSELNVNALELEDSALYLCASSTGQPIPSGANVLTFGAGSRLTVL.

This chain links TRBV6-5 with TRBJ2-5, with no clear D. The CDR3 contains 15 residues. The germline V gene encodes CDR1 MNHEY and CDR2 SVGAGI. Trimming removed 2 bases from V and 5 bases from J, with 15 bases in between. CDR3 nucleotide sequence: TGTGCCAGCAGTTACACACCACTTCCAAAGGAGACCCAGTACTTC. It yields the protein CASSYTPLPKETQYF.

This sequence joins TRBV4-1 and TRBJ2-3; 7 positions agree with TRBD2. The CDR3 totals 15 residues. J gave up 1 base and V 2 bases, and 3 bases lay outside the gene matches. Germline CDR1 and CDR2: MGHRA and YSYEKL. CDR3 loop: CASSQWAGGTDTQYF. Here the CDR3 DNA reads TGCGCCAGCAGCCAATGGGCGGGGGGCACAGATACGCAGTATTTT.

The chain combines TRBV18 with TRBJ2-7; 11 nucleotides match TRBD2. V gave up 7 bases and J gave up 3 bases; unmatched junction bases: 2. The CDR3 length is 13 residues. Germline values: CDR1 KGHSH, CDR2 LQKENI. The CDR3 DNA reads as TGTGCCAGCTGGGGGACTAGCGGCTACGAGCAGTACTTC. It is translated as CASWGTSGYEQYF.

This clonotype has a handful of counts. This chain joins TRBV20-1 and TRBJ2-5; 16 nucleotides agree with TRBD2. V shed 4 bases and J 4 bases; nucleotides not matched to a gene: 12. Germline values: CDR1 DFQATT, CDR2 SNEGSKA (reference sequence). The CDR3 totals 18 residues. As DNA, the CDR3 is TGCAGTGCTATGGGACTAGCGGGGGGGCGCCTATTCGGAGAGACCCAGTACTTC. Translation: CSAMGLAGGRLFGETQYF.

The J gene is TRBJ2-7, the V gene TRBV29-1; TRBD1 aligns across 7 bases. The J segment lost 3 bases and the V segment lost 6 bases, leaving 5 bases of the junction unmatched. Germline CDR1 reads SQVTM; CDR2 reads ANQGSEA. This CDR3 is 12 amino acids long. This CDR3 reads CSVARDSYEQYF. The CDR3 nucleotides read TGCAGCGTAGCTAGGGACAGCTACGAGCAGTACTTC.

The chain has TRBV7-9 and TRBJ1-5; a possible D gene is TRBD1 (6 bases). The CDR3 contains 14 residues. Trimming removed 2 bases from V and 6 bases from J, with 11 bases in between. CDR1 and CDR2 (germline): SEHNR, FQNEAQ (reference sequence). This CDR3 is CASSLNREGQPQHF. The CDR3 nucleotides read TGTGCCAGCAGCTTAAACAGGGAAGGTCAGCCCCAGCATTTT. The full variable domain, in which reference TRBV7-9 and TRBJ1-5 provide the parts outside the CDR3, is DTGVSQNPRHKITKRGQNVTFRCDPISEHNRLYWYRQTLGQGPEFLTYFQNEAQLEKSRLLSDRFSAERPKGSFSTLEIQRTEQGDSAMYLCASSLNREGQPQHFGDGTRLSIL.

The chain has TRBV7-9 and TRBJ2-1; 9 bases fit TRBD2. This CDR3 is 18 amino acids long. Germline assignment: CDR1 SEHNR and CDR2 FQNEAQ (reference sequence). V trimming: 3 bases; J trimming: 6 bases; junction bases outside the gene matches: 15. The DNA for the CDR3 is TGTGCCAGCAGCTTCATAGCGGGAGCGGGGTATGGGGGCAATGAGCAGTTCTTC. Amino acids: CASSFIAGAGYGGNEQFF.

Here the CDR3 DNA reads TGCAGCGTGCACGAGGCTAGCGGCTACGAGCAGTACTTC. Translation gives CSVHEASGYEQYF. The chain uses TRBV29-1 and TRBJ2-7, with TRBD2 identical over 7 bases. The germline V gene has CDR1 SQVTM and CDR2 ANQGSEA. The CDR3 extends over 13 amino acids. V gave up 6 bases and J gave up 3 bases; unmatched junction bases: 8.

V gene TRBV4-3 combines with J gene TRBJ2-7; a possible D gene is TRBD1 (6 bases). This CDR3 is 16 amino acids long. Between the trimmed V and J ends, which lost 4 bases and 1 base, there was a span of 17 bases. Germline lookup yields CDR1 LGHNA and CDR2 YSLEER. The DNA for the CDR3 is TGCGCCAGCAGCCTCCACGGGCAGGACAGATCCTACGAGCAGTACTTC. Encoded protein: CASSLHGQDRSYEQYF.

The CDR3 is CASSSDQGYEQYF. CDR3 nucleotide sequence: TGTGCCAGCAGCTCAGACCAGGGGTACGAGCAGTACTTC. V usage is TRBV2 and J usage is TRBJ2-7; D perhaps matches TRBD1 (6 bases). The germline gives CDR1 SNHLY, CDR2 FYNNEI. The length of the CDR3 is 13 residues. V was cut by 6 bases and J by 4 bases, with 13 bases left in between.

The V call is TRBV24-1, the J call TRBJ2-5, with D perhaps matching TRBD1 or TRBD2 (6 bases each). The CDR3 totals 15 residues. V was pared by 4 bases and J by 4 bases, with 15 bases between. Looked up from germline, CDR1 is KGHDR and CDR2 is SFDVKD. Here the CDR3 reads CATSEIFGGVETQYF. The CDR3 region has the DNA TGTGCCACCAGTGAAATATTCGGGGGCGTAGAGACCCAGTACTTC.

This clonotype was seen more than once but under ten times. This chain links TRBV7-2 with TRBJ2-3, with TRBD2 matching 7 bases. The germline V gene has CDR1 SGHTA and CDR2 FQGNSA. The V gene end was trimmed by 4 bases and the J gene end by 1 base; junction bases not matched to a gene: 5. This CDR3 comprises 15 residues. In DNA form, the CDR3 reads TGTGCCAGCAGCTCTATTCGGGGGGGCACAGATACGCAGTATTTT. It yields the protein CASSSIRGGTDTQYF. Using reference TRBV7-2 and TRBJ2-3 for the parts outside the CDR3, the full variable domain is GAGVSQSPSNKVTEKGKDVELRCDPISGHTALYWYRQSLGQGLEFLIYFQGNSAPDKSGLPSDRFSAERTGGSVSTLTIQRTQQEDSAVYLCASSSIRGGTDTQYFGPGTRLTVL.

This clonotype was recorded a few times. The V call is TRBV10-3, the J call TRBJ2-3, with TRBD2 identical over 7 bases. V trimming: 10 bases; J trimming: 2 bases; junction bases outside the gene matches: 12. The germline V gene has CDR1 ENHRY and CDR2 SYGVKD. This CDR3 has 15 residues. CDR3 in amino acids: CATRSPSGSTDTQYF. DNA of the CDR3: TGTGCCACCCGGTCCCCTAGCGGATCCACAGATACGCAGTATTTT.

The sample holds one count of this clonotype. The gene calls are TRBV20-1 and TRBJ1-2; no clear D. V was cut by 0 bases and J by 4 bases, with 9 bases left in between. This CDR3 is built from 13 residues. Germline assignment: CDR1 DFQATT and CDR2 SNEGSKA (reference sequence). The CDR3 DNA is TGCAGTGCTAGAGATCCCGTGAGCTATGGCTACACCTTC. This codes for CSARDPVSYGYTF.

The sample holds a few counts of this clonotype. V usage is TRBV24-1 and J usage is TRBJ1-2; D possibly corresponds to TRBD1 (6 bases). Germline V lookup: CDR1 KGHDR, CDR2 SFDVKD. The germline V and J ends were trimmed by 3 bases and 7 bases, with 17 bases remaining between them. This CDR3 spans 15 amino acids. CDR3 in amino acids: CATSDRVTGSGGYTF. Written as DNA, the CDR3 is TGTGCCACCAGTGATCGAGTGACAGGAAGTGGTGGCTACACCTTC.

CDR3 amino acids: CASSLTTGSSYEQYF. The CDR3 DNA sequence: TGCGCCAGCAGCTTGACGACAGGGTCGTCCTACGAGCAGTACTTC. V is TRBV5-1 and J is TRBJ2-7; 7 nucleotides align to TRBD1. The CDR3 sequence is 15 residues long. V lost 1 base to trimming and J lost 1 base; unmatched junction nucleotides: 5. Germline assignment: CDR1 SGHRS and CDR2 YFSETQ.

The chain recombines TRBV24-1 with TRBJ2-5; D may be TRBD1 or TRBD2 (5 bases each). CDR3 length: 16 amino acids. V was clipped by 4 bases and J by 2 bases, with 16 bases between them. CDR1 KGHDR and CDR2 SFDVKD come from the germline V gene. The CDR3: CATSDPGTAPQETQYF. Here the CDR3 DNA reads TGTGCCACCAGTGACCCTGGGACGGCCCCTCAAGAGACCCAGTACTTC.